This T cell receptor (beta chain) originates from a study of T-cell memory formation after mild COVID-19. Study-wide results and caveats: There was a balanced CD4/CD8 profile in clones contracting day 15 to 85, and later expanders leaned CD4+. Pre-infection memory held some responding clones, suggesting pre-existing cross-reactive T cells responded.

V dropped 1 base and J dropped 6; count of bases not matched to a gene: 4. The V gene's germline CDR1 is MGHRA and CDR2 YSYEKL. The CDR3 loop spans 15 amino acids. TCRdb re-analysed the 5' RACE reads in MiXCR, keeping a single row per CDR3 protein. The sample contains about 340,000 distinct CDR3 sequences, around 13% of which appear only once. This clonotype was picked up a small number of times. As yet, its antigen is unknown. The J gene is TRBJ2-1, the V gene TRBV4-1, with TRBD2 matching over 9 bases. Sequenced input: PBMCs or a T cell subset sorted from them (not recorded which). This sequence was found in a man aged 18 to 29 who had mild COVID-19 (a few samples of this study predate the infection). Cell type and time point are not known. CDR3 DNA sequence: TGCGCCAGCAGCCAAGTGGCGGGGGGGATCAATGAGCAGTTCTTC. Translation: CASSQVAGGINEQFF.